This entry lists 5 T cell receptor beta chains sequenced from one sample in a study of Graves' ophthalmopathy and Graves' hyperthyroidism. Using RNA transcripts, the TCR beta CDR3 regions were amplified. Second-round multiplex PCR came after a first-round RT-PCR that employed HTBI primers. MiXCR was run by TCRdb on the multiplex PCR reads, yielding one entry per CDR3 protein. The data contain some 1.1 million distinct CDR3 sequences, about 36% of them singletons. The sequencing sample was made of peripheral blood or thyroid tissue (not recorded which). These receptors all stem from an adult man with Graves' hyperthyroidism.

This clonotype was observed a few times. V usage is TRBV19 and J usage is TRBJ2-5; D may be TRBD2 (6 bases). V lost 5 bases and J lost 7, with 23 bases in between. Germline CDR1 reads LNHDA; CDR2 reads SQIVND (reference sequence). There are 16 residues in the CDR3. CDR3 bases: TGTGCCAGTAGTGTGGAGGGACGGCTACTCGGGGGGACCCAGTACTTC. It is translated as CASSVEGRLLGGTQYF.

This sequence joins TRBV10-3 and TRBJ2-7; D call uncertain. Germline V lookup: CDR1 ENHRY, CDR2 SYGVKD. The CDR3 is 11 amino acids. V shed 5 bases and J shed 5 bases, with 7 bases lying between them. The CDR3 sequence: CAISSGDEQYF. For the CDR3, the DNA is TGTGCCATCAGTTCTGGCGACGAGCAGTACTTC.

This clonotype was seen a few times. The V and J genes are TRBV20-1 and TRBJ2-7, with a possible D match to TRBD2 (6 bases). Germline assignment: CDR1 DFQATT and CDR2 SNEGSKA (reference sequence). V gave up 5 bases and J gave up 2 bases, with 13 bases separating them. The CDR3 extends over 13 amino acids. CDR3: CSALASEPYEQYF. CDR3 coding DNA: TGCAGTGCTCTCGCTAGCGAACCCTACGAGCAGTACTTC.

This clonotype was seen more than once but under ten times. The chain is built from TRBV6-2 or TRBV6-3 and TRBJ1-5; possible D gene TRBD1, 5 bases. Trimming stripped 6 bases from V and 7 bases from J, with 19 bases between. Germline V gene lookup returns CDR1 MNHEY and CDR2 SVGEGT. The CDR3 is made up of 15 amino acids. The CDR3 sequence is CASSQLGGVGQPQHF. Written as DNA, the CDR3 is TGTGCCAGCAGCCAGCTGGGGGGGGTAGGGCAGCCCCAGCATTTT.

In its sample, this clonotype was seen many times. This chain links TRBV24-1 with TRBJ1-2; a weak D match, TRBD1 (5 bases). The CDR3 consists of 17 residues. The germline gives CDR1 KGHDR, CDR2 SFDVKD. The V gene lost 2 bases and the J gene lost 4 bases, with 19 bases spanning the gap. CDR3 amino acids: CATSDSRPGGKLYGYTF. Written as DNA, the CDR3 is TGTGCCACCAGTGATTCCCGTCCCGGGGGAAAGCTCTATGGCTACACCTTC.